Following are 6 T cell receptor beta chains from one sample sequenced in a study of T cells in Graves' hyperthyroidism and ophthalmopathy. RNA transcripts provided the source from which TCR beta CDR3 regions were amplified. Using the HTBI primer set, a first-round RT-PCR was run on the TCR CDR3. TCRdb used MiXCR to reprocess the multiplex PCR reads, holding one entry per CDR3 protein. This table has 640,000 or so distinct CDR3 sequences, approximately 14% appearing once. The sample comprised blood. The receptors shown here come from a woman between 18 and 29 years old with Graves' ophthalmopathy.

This clonotype appeared many times. V is TRBV24-1 and J is TRBJ2-1; 12 bases line up with TRBD1. The germline gives CDR1 KGHDR, CDR2 SFDVKD. J was trimmed by 9 bases and V by 2 bases; bases with no gene match: 19. CDR3 length equals 20 residues. The CDR3 loop reads CATSDSRDRGLRWGSVEQFF. The CDR3 DNA follows: TGTGCCACCAGTGATTCCCGGGACAGGGGGCTTAGGTGGGGTAGCGTTGAGCAGTTCTTC.

This clonotype appeared many times. The chain is built from TRBV7-9 and TRBJ1-6, with TRBD1 identical over 9 bases. Per germline, CDR1 SEHNR and CDR2 FQNEAQ (reference sequence). With V trimmed by 5 bases and J by 10 bases, 6 bases remained unmatched. The CDR3 extends over 14 amino acids. CDR3 region: CASSEQGAQSPLHF. The CDR3, as DNA: TGTGCCAGCAGCGAACAGGGGGCGCAGTCACCCCTCCACTTT.

This clonotype was seen at least ten times. CDR3 protein: CASSYRLNTEAFF. The CDR3 nucleotides read TGTGCCAGCAGTTACAGGTTGAACACTGAAGCTTTCTTT. This sequence joins TRBV6-5 and TRBJ1-1, with unresolved D. Trimming took off 2 bases at V and 0 bases at J, with 4 bases between the two ends. Germline CDR1 is MNHEY and CDR2 is SVGAGI. The CDR3 is 13 amino acids.

This clonotype was counted at least ten times. The chain couples TRBV7-9 to TRBJ2-7, with 11 bases aligning to TRBD2. CDR1 is SEHNR, CDR2 FQNEAQ, per germline (reference sequence). Unmatched junction bases numbered 9, after V lost 10 bases and J lost 4 bases. The CDR3 contains 14 residues. As DNA, the CDR3 is TGTGCCACCCTACCGGTAGCGGGAGGGTACGAGCAGTACTTC. Its protein is CATLPVAGGYEQYF.

This clonotype was seen more than once but under ten times. The genes are TRBV15 and TRBJ2-1; TRBD2 matches at 11 bases. The CDR3 loop spans 21 amino acids. The V segment lost 0 bases and the J segment 7 bases; nucleotides outside the gene matches: 20. The V gene's germline CDR1 is LNHNV and CDR2 YYDKDF (reference sequence). The CDR3 DNA follows: TGTGCCACCAGCAGAGATTTGGGTATCATAGCGGGAGGGCCTGTATCTAATGAGCAGTTCTTC. It encodes CATSRDLGIIAGGPVSNEQFF.

A word on this clonotype: An end of the junction differs from the germline gene, which may be a read error. The chain recombines TRBV12-3 or TRBV12-4 with TRBJ2-3; 9 positions match TRBD2. CDR3 length: 14 residues. The CDR3 reads CASSLGLAADAQYF. CDR3 nucleotide sequence: TGTGCCAGCAGCCTGGGACTAGCTGCAGATGCGCAGTATTTT.